Listed below are T cell receptor beta chains from one sample, sequenced in a study of shared clonotypes between healthy human individuals. Here immunoSEQ multiplex PCR was the method, and the copy in TCRdb shows in-frame clones only, minus some. Among more than 2 million clones listed, 95% were seen once. The sample consisted of naive CD4+ T cells sorted from blood. The receptors derive from a man aged 18-30 years in good health. Both conserved end residues are part of each CDR3.

v_gene,j_gene,CDR3aa
TRBV10-3,TRBJ2-5,CAISEGLAGTQYF
TRBV6-6,TRBJ2-7,CASGEGGMDEQYF
TRBV6-5,TRBJ2-3,CASSYSGRLSTDTQYF
TRBV10-3,TRBJ2-2,CAMAGENTGELFF
TRBV10-3,TRBJ2-7,CAISGGTGAYEQYF
TRBV5-1,TRBJ2-7,CASSLDPRDRGLYEQYF
TRBV2,TRBJ2-4,CASSLAKNIQYF
TRBV2,TRBJ2-5,CASSDYLTGQETQYF
TRBV6-1,TRBJ2-7,CASSGAWGSYEQYF
TRBV6-5,TRBJ2-2,CASSTEGGGTGELFF
TRBV7-8,TRBJ1-5,CASRGGPNLSNQPQHF
TRBV5-1,TRBJ2-2,CASSLLGAGELFF
TRBV30,TRBJ1-6,CAWSALRQYNSPLHF
TRBV28,TRBJ1-2,CASSPSPPAYTF
TRBV28,TRBJ2-6,CASRDSSGANVLTF
TRBV18,TRBJ2-3,CASSPPSVDTQYF
TRBV6-1,TRBJ2-2,CASTPAGTGGRLFF
TRBV10-3,TRBJ2-5,CAISDRVVGETQYF
TRBV2,TRBJ2-4,CASSDGLAKNIQYF
TRBV2,TRBJ1-6,CASSESPGWSPLHF
TRBV7-6,TRBJ2-7,CASSLGQGTEQYF
TRBV18,TRBJ2-7,CASTSSVGGPYEQYF
TRBV6-1,TRBJ2-7,CASSGQGREQYF
TRBV10-3,TRBJ1-3,CAITQQVGDTIYF
TRBV6-1,TRBJ2-6,CASRDRARANVLTF
TRBV9,TRBJ2-6,CASSDRQALSGANVLTF
TRBV4-1,TRBJ1-2,CASSQDSGYYGYTF
TRBV14,TRBJ1-1,CASSPALLGMNTEAFF
TRBV9,TRBJ2-1,CASSAGWGVTYNEQFF
TRBV5-1,TRBJ2-7,CASSTGGQSYEQYF
TRBV20-1,TRBJ2-7,CSATPSYEQYF
TRBV10-3,TRBJ2-7,CAIGGGRSYEQYF
TRBV7-6,TRBJ1-6,CASSLAAGSPLHF
TRBV9,TRBJ2-1,CASSVGVITGVDFYNEQFF
TRBV10-1,TRBJ2-3,CASSHGTAEDTQYF
TRBV4-3,TRBJ2-3,CASSRFSEFTDTQYF
TRBV7-6,TRBJ2-2,CASSLVSHRVGLPSAGELFF
TRBV5-6,TRBJ2-7,CASSLEASGNSYEQYF
TRBV2,TRBJ2-7,CASSAQDSYEQYF
TRBV28,TRBJ1-2,CASSSRGDYGYTF
TRBV10-3,TRBJ1-3,CAISREQTIYF
TRBV28,TRBJ1-5,CASSRGPYSNQPQHF
TRBV7-9,TRBJ2-7,CASSFKGLVYEQYF
TRBV29-1,TRBJ1-2,CSAGTEAGGYTF
TRBV10-3,TRBJ2-2,CAISEGQGKTGELFF